Listed below are T cell receptor beta chains from one sample, sequenced in a study of cytomegalovirus exposure and HLA in healthy donors. Measured with immunoSEQ multiplex PCR; TCRdb has only the in-frame clones, and not every one. This sample carries around 190,000 clones, about 9% of them seen once, and the ten largest clones take approximately 1.5%. Sequenced input: PBMCs. These receptors came from a woman in her 30s in good health and CMV-seropositive. CDR3s include the opening cysteine and the closing phenylalanine or tryptophan. Fields, in order: D gene, V gene, clone size, J gene, CDR3 DNA, CDR3 protein. The D gene is left open where the match is weak. Clone size, where shown, is once, few, many, or a class for clones that have expanded.

d_gene: TRBD1
v_gene: TRBV6-1
abundance: few
j_gene: TRBJ2-7
CDR3nt: TGTGCCAGCACCGCGGACAGGCCCGGGGAGCAGTACTTC
CDR3aa: CASTADRPGEQYF

d_gene: NA
v_gene: TRBV7-9
abundance: NA
j_gene: TRBJ2-3
CDR3nt: TGTGCCAGCAGCTTAGGAAGGGGGAGAGATACGCAGTATTTT
CDR3aa: CASSLGRGRDTQYF

d_gene: NA
v_gene: TRBV7-8
abundance: NA
j_gene: TRBJ2-7
CDR3nt: TGTGCCAGCAGCGATTACAGGATCTACGAGCAGTACTTC
CDR3aa: CASSDYRIYEQYF

d_gene: NA
v_gene: TRBV5-1
abundance: NA
j_gene: TRBJ1-5
CDR3nt: TGCGCCAGCAGCTTTGAGGGGGGCAATCAGCCCCAGCATTTT
CDR3aa: CASSFEGGNQPQHF

d_gene: NA
v_gene: TRBV14
abundance: NA
j_gene: TRBJ1-1
CDR3nt: TGTGCCAGCAGCCAAGTGAGACAGACCCCGGGCACTGAAGCTTTCTTT
CDR3aa: CASSQVRQTPGTEAFF

d_gene: TRBD2
v_gene: TRBV27
abundance: NA
j_gene: TRBJ2-1
CDR3nt: TGTGCCAGCAGTTTAGGGACTAGCGGAAATGAGCAGTTCTTC
CDR3aa: CASSLGTSGNEQFF

d_gene: NA
v_gene: TRBV4-1
abundance: NA
j_gene: TRBJ1-2
CDR3nt: TGCGCCAGCAGCTTAAAATCCTCTAAATATGGCTACACCTTC
CDR3aa: CASSLKSSKYGYTF

d_gene: NA
v_gene: TRBV6-1
abundance: NA
j_gene: TRBJ1-5
CDR3nt: TGTGCCAGCAGTGCCCGGAGAGGGATTAGCAATCAGCCCCAGCATTTT
CDR3aa: CASSARRGISNQPQHF

d_gene: NA
v_gene: TRBV19
abundance: NA
j_gene: TRBJ1-3
CDR3nt: TGTGCCAGTAGTATTTATGGAAACACCATATATTTT
CDR3aa: CASSIYGNTIYF

d_gene: TRBD1
v_gene: TRBV11-2
abundance: NA
j_gene: TRBJ1-1
CDR3nt: TGTGCCAGCAGACCCCGGACAGGAGGTTTTATGAACACTGAAGCTTTCTTT
CDR3aa: CASRPRTGGFMNTEAFF

d_gene: TRBD1
v_gene: TRBV29-1
abundance: NA
j_gene: TRBJ1-2
CDR3nt: TGCAGCGTACAGGGGGCCGGCGGCTACACCTTC
CDR3aa: CSVQGAGGYTF

d_gene: TRBD2
v_gene: TRBV4-2
abundance: NA
j_gene: TRBJ2-7
CDR3nt: TGTGCCAGCAGCCAAGGGAGGGCGGGGACTAGCGGACCTTCCTACGAGCAGTACTTC
CDR3aa: CASSQGRAGTSGPSYEQYF

d_gene: NA
v_gene: TRBV6-1
abundance: few
j_gene: TRBJ2-1
CDR3nt: TGTGCCAGCAGTGAAGCGATCAGGTCCTACAATGAGCAGTTCTTC
CDR3aa: CASSEAIRSYNEQFF

d_gene: NA
v_gene: TRBV30
abundance: few
j_gene: TRBJ1-4
CDR3nt: TGTGCCTGGAGTGCAGGTTTTAGGGAAAAACTGTTTTTT
CDR3aa: CAWSAGFREKLFF

d_gene: TRBD1
v_gene: TRBV14
abundance: NA
j_gene: TRBJ2-3
CDR3nt: TGTGCCAGCAGCCCCGGACAGGGACGGGACACAGATACGCAGTATTTT
CDR3aa: CASSPGQGRDTDTQYF

d_gene: TRBD1
v_gene: TRBV27
abundance: NA
j_gene: TRBJ1-5
CDR3nt: TGTGCCAGCAGTCCCGACAGGGGAAATCAGCCCCAGCATTTT
CDR3aa: CASSPDRGNQPQHF

d_gene: NA
v_gene: TRBV6-5
abundance: NA
j_gene: TRBJ1-1
CDR3nt: TGTGCCAGCAACATCGGGAGGGGCACTGAAGCTTTCTTT
CDR3aa: CASNIGRGTEAFF

d_gene: TRBD1
v_gene: TRBV10-3
abundance: few
j_gene: TRBJ2-4
CDR3nt: TGTGCCATCAGTGAGTCGGGGACAGCCTTAGCCAAAAACATTCAGTACTTC
CDR3aa: CAISESGTALAKNIQYF

d_gene: NA
v_gene: TRBV10-3
abundance: NA
j_gene: TRBJ1-3
CDR3nt: TGTGCCATCAGTGAGTCCCACCTATTTAGCTCTGGAAACACCATATATTTT
CDR3aa: CAISESHLFSSGNTIYF

d_gene: TRBD2
v_gene: TRBV11-2
abundance: few
j_gene: TRBJ2-7
CDR3nt: TGTGCCAGCAGCTTAATTCCTAGCGGGAGGGTCTACGAGCAGTACTTC
CDR3aa: CASSLIPSGRVYEQYF

d_gene: TRBD1
v_gene: TRBV7-9
abundance: many
j_gene: TRBJ1-2
CDR3nt: TGTGCCAGCAGCTTAGAGGACAGGGGGAGGACCTTC
CDR3aa: CASSLEDRGRTF

d_gene: NA
v_gene: TRBV4-2
abundance: NA
j_gene: TRBJ1-3
CDR3nt: TGTGCAAGCAGGCCGGAGACGTTGGGAAACACCATATATTTT
CDR3aa: CASRPETLGNTIYF

d_gene: TRBD2
v_gene: TRBV10-3
abundance: few
j_gene: TRBJ2-1
CDR3nt: TGTGCCATCAGTGACTCGAAGCGGGGCCCTATTTACAATGAGCAGTTCTTC
CDR3aa: CAISDSKRGPIYNEQFF

d_gene: TRBD2
v_gene: TRBV5-4
abundance: few
j_gene: TRBJ2-1
CDR3nt: TGCCACACTAGCGGGTTGTTCTTC
CDR3aa: CHTSGLFF